Below, 25 T cell receptor beta chains from the same sample are listed, as sequenced in a study of T-cell reconstitution after alpha-beta-depleted transplantation in children. The TCRbeta library incorporated unique molecular identifiers. TCRdb reanalysed the PCR reads using MiXCR and keeps one entry per CDR3 protein. The sample includes roughly 500,000 distinct CDR3 sequences, around 12% seen only once; the top ten take approximately 5.4%. The specimen comprised PBMCs from the stem cell graft donor, sampled from the stem cell graft. The receptors originated from a human donor who donated a stem cell graft to a child with combined immunodeficiency.

This clonotype was recorded at least ten times. The chain combines TRBV12-3 or TRBV12-4 with TRBJ2-1; no definite D call. Trimming took off 7 bases at V and 9 bases at J, with 16 bases between the two ends. This CDR3 comprises 13 residues. The CDR3 region has the DNA TGTGCCAGCACCCTCGGTGGGTGGAGTGAGCAGTTCTTC. It specifies CASTLGGWSEQFF.

The chain joins TRBV20-1 to TRBJ2-3, with 7 positions matching TRBD1. Per germline, CDR1 DFQATT and CDR2 SNEGSKA (reference sequence). Unmatched junction bases numbered 4, after V lost 7 bases and J lost 0 bases. The CDR3 covers 13 residues. The CDR3: CSGNRGSTDTQYF. The CDR3 DNA reads TGCAGTGGGAACAGGGGAAGCACAGATACGCAGTATTTT.

Ten or more counts support this clonotype. The rearrangement joins TRBV12-3 or TRBV12-4 to TRBJ2-7; weak D call: TRBD1 (6 bases). The CDR3 length is 13 residues. Trimming removed 3 bases from V and 2 bases from J, with 8 bases in between. CDR3 sequence (DNA): TGTGCCAGCAGTTTTGGGGGCGCCTACGAGCAGTACTTC. Its protein is CASSFGGAYEQYF.

This clonotype was observed at least ten times. The rearrangement links TRBV12-3 or TRBV12-4 to TRBJ1-1; 7 nucleotides line up with TRBD1. Trimming cost V 2 bases and J 8 bases; bases outside gene matches: 2. CDR3 length equals 12 residues. DNA for the CDR3: TGTGCCAGCAGTTTACCGACAGGGGAAGCTTTCTTT. Amino acids: CASSLPTGEAFF.

Concerning this clonotype: No conserved phenylalanine or tryptophan is present at the end of the CDR3, so a read error is the likely explanation. J is TRBJ2-7 and V is TRBV5-1; no clear D. Per the germline V gene, CDR1 is SGHRS and CDR2 is YFSETQ. V was shortened by 2 bases and J by 5 bases, with 14 bases between the two germline ends. The CDR3 length is 14 residues. Here the CDR3 reads CASSFTEAVNEQYS. As DNA, the CDR3 is TGCGCCAGCAGCTTTACAGAAGCAGTCAACGAGCAGTACTCC.

Ten or more counts support this clonotype. V and J are TRBV20-1 and TRBJ2-5; TRBD2 agrees at 13 bases. The CDR3 runs 16 residues. Germline V gives CDR1 DFQATT, CDR2 SNEGSKA (reference sequence). V shed 5 bases and J 5 bases; nucleotides not matched to a gene: 11. The CDR3 nucleotides read TGCAGTGCTGCTGCCCGACTAGCGGGAGGTTGGGAGACCCAGTACTTC. It codes for CSAAARLAGGWETQYF.

This chain joins TRBV3-1 and TRBJ1-4, with D tentatively TRBD1 (6 bases). V lost 4 bases to trimming and J lost 5 bases, with 14 bases between them. Germline CDR1 is LGHDT and CDR2 is YNNKEL (reference sequence). The CDR3 has 15 amino acids. As DNA, the CDR3 is TGTGCCAGCAGCCTCTATCAGGGGAAGAATGAAAAACTGTTTTTT. Translated: CASSLYQGKNEKLFF.

V is TRBV7-8 and J is TRBJ1-3; 8 nucleotides line up with TRBD1. V lost 3 bases, J lost 3 bases, and 7 bases stayed unmatched. Germline V gene sequence: CDR1 SGHVS, CDR2 FQNEAQ. The CDR3 extends over 16 amino acids. CDR3 in amino acids: CASSFDRGLYGNTIYF. The CDR3 nucleotides read TGTGCCAGCAGCTTTGACAGGGGCCTTTATGGAAACACCATATATTTT.

The chain carries TRBV3-1 and TRBJ2-5, with 12 bases lining up with TRBD2. V lost 2 bases to trimming and J lost 0 bases; unmatched junction nucleotides: 19. This CDR3 region has 22 residues. Germline V gene sequence: CDR1 LGHDT, CDR2 YNNKEL (reference sequence). Here the CDR3 DNA reads TGTGCCAGCAGCCAACCCCTGGTATACCCTGATCTAGCGGGGGGGTACCAAGAGACCCAGTACTTC. Its translation: CASSQPLVYPDLAGGYQETQYF.

This chain joins TRBV5-1 and TRBJ1-1, with 8 positions matching TRBD1. CDR1 and CDR2 from the germline V gene are SGHRS and YFSETQ. This CDR3 spans 15 amino acids. V gave up 5 bases and J gave up 5 bases; unmatched junction bases: 11. In DNA form, the CDR3 reads TGCGCCAGCAGGCTGAACGCAGGGGGCAGGACTGAAGCTTTCTTT. Its protein is CASRLNAGGRTEAFF.

This clonotype was observed a few times. The CDR3, as DNA: TGCAGTGCTACGACCGGGACAGCCCAAGAGACCCAGTACTTC. Amino acids: CSATTGTAQETQYF. The rearrangement uses TRBV20-1 and TRBJ2-5; TRBD1 matches at 7 bases. The CDR3 is 14 amino acids. Germline V gene data show CDR1 as DFQATT and CDR2 as SNEGSKA (reference sequence). Losses at the gene ends were 4 bases for V and 1 base for J; bases not matched to a gene: 6.

This clonotype appeared a few times. The rearrangement joins TRBV4-3 to TRBJ1-4; D gene ambiguous. Germline V lookup: CDR1 LGHNA, CDR2 YSLEER. The CDR3 sequence is 16 residues long. Trimming took off 5 bases at V and 8 bases at J, with 21 bases between the two ends. The CDR3, as DNA: TGCGCCAGCAGCGTAAATCGAGCCAGGTCAGGAGAAAAACTGTTTTTT. Amino acids: CASSVNRARSGEKLFF.

CDR3 DNA sequence: TGTGCCATCAAAAGACAGGGGGACTCCTACGAGCAGTACTTC. Encoded protein: CAIKRQGDSYEQYF. The chain carries TRBV10-3 and TRBJ2-7; TRBD1 matches 9 bases. This CDR3 has 14 residues. Germline CDR1 and CDR2: ENHRY and SYGVKD. V shed 7 bases, J shed 0 bases, and the junction held 4 bases outside the gene matches.

The chain is built from TRBV12-3 or TRBV12-4 and TRBJ1-5; tentatively, D is TRBD1 (5 bases). This CDR3 spans 14 amino acids. V was clipped by 7 bases and J by 7 bases, with 17 bases between them. The CDR3 protein is CASTPTVREQPQHF. CDR3 coding DNA: TGTGCCAGCACCCCAACCGTCAGGGAACAGCCCCAGCATTTT.

This clonotype was counted at least ten times. This chain joins TRBV12-3 or TRBV12-4 and TRBJ2-2; no firm D call. This CDR3 comprises 13 residues. The germline V and J ends were trimmed by 6 bases and 5 bases, with 10 bases remaining between them. In DNA, the CDR3 is TGTGCCAGCAGCTTCAGGAGAACCGGGGAGCTGTTTTTT. This codes for CASSFRRTGELFF.

This clonotype was seen repeatedly, ten times or more. V gene TRBV6-1 combines with J gene TRBJ1-4; perhaps TRBD1 as D (6 bases). Deletions cut 5 bases from V and 8 bases from J, with 15 bases between. The CDR3 is 14 residues long. CDR1 MNHNS and CDR2 SASEGT come from the germline V gene. The CDR3 sequence is CASSLTGTGEKLFF. CDR3 in DNA: TGTGCCAGCAGTCTCACAGGGACTGGCGAAAAACTGTTTTTT.

This clonotype has just a few counts. This chain joins TRBV6-2 or TRBV6-3 and TRBJ2-7; D gene uncertain. This CDR3 has 13 amino acids. V lost 5 bases to trimming and J lost 2 bases, with 10 bases between them. Germline V gene lookup returns CDR1 MNHEY and CDR2 SVGEGT. The CDR3 coding sequence is TGTGCCAGCAGTGTAGTGAGCGCCTACGAGCAGTACTTC. Amino acids: CASSVVSAYEQYF.

The chain joins TRBV5-6 to TRBJ1-6; 11 bases line up with TRBD1. This CDR3 has 15 amino acids. V lost 4 bases and J lost 10; bases outside the gene matches: 7. From germline, CDR1 is SGHDT and CDR2 YYEEEE. CDR3 sequence: CASSLGQGAVSPLHF. For the CDR3, the DNA is TGTGCCAGCAGCCTTGGACAGGGGGCAGTGTCACCCCTCCACTTT. The full variable domain, its missing parts supplied by reference TRBV5-6 and TRBJ1-6, is DAGVTQSPTHLIKTRGQQVTLRCSPKSGHDTVSWYQQALGQGPQFIFQYYEEEERQRGNFPDRFSGHQFPNYSSELNVNALLLGDSALYLCASSLGQGAVSPLHFGNGTRLTVT.

About this clonotype: This may stem from a read error, because a much larger clone lies one nucleotide away. The rearrangement links TRBV12-3 or TRBV12-4 to TRBJ2-1, with D possibly matching TRBD2 (7 bases). Trimming took 3 bases from V and 4 from J, leaving 13 bases between them. The CDR3 totals 15 residues. The CDR3 loop reads CASSLRGGKYNEQFF. CDR3 nucleotides: TGTGCCAGCAGTTTGAGGGGGGGCAAATACAATGAGCAGTTCTTC.

V and J are TRBV2 and TRBJ2-3; D tentatively fits TRBD1 or TRBD2 (5 bases each). This CDR3 is 14 amino acids long. The germline gives CDR1 SNHLY, CDR2 FYNNEI. With 3 bases removed from V and 2 bases from J, the gap between germline ends came to 9 bases. CDR3 in amino acids: CASSDGASTDTQYF. Written as DNA, the CDR3 is TGTGCCAGCAGTGACGGGGCTTCCACAGATACGCAGTATTTT.

This clonotype occurred many times. The chain carries TRBV4-3 and TRBJ2-5; a weak D match, TRBD1 (5 bases). Germline CDR1 reads LGHNA; CDR2 reads YSLEER. This CDR3 is 17 amino acids long. V was trimmed by 0 bases and J by 2 bases, leaving 16 bases between them. This CDR3 reads CASSQEIEAGSQETQYF. CDR3 nucleotides: TGCGCCAGCAGCCAAGAAATCGAGGCAGGGTCACAAGAGACCCAGTACTTC.

This clonotype was counted ten times or more. CDR3 in amino acids: CATSDLGAGATDTQYF. The CDR3 nucleotides are TGTGCCACCAGTGATTTGGGCGCAGGTGCCACAGATACGCAGTATTTT. The genes are TRBV24-1 and TRBJ2-3; D is ambiguous. Deletions cut 0 bases from V and 2 bases from J, with 11 bases between. CDR1 is KGHDR, CDR2 SFDVKD, per germline. This CDR3 has 16 residues.

The chain carries TRBV28 and TRBJ1-2, with TRBD1 identical over 8 bases. With V trimmed by 4 bases and J by 7 bases, 5 bases remained unmatched. This CDR3 is built from 13 residues. The germline CDR1 and CDR2 sequences are MDHEN and SYDVKM. CDR3 sequence (DNA): TGTGCCAGCAGTTCGGACAGGGAATCTGGCTACACCTTC. Protein sequence: CASSSDRESGYTF.

Here the CDR3 reads CASSLEGRGEVDTQYF. The DNA for the CDR3 is TGTGCCAGCAGCTTGGAGGGCAGGGGGGAGGTAGATACGCAGTATTTT. This chain connects TRBV5-5 to TRBJ2-3; a possible D gene is TRBD1 (7 bases). The CDR3 covers 16 residues. The germline gives CDR1 SGHKS, CDR2 YYEKEE (reference sequence). V lost 0 bases and J lost 5, with 16 bases in between.

This clonotype was picked up many times. This rearrangement joins TRBV7-9 to TRBJ2-1; TRBD2 agrees at 7 bases. The CDR3 consists of 14 residues. Germline CDR1 SEHNR, CDR2 FQNEAQ (reference sequence). The ends lost 2 bases at V and 3 bases at J; junction bases unmatched: 1. CDR3 protein: CASSLRDYYNEQFF. For the CDR3, the DNA is TGTGCCAGCAGCTTACGGGACTACTACAATGAGCAGTTCTTC.